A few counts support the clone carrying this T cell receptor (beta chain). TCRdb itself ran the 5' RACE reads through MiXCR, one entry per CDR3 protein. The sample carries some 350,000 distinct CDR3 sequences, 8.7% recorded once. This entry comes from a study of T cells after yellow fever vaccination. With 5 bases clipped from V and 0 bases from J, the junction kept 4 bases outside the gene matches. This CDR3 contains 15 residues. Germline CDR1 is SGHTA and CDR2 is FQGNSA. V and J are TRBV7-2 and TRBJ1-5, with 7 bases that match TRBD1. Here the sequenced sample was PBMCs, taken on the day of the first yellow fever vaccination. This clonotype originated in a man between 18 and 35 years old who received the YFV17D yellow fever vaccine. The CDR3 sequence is CASSPQGDSNQPQHF. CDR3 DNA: TGTGCCAGCAGCCCCCAGGGGGATAGCAATCAGCCCCAGCATTTT.